This passage covers 20 T cell receptor beta chains from one sample sequenced in a study of blood T cell repertoires in COVID-19. TCRdb's table, derived via immunoSEQ multiplex PCR, lists solely in-frame clones and lacks some. The sample lists around 300,000 clones; around 88% were seen once. The specimen sequenced was peripheral blood. These receptors came from a young man with active or convalescent COVID-19.

This chain uses TRBV4-1 with TRBJ2-3, with D maybe TRBD2 (6 bases). Trimming removed 4 bases from V and 2 bases from J, with 13 bases in between. Per the germline V gene, CDR1 is MGHRA and CDR2 is YSYEKL. This CDR3 spans 15 amino acids. DNA for the CDR3: TGCGCCAGCAGCCCGACTAGTTCCCCCACAGATACGCAGTATTTT. This gives the protein CASSPTSSPTDTQYF.

This chain's CDR3 is CASSGGGRPGTDTQYF. The CDR3 nucleotides are TGCGCCAGCAGCGGAGGCGGGAGACCTGGCACAGATACGCAGTATTTT. The chain employs TRBV4-1 and TRBJ2-3, with 7 bases fitting TRBD2. There are 16 residues in the CDR3. The germline gives CDR1 MGHRA, CDR2 YSYEKL. V lost 5 bases and J lost 1; bases outside the gene matches: 9.

This rearrangement joins TRBV4-2 to TRBJ2-1; 12 bases match TRBD2. The CDR3 runs to 17 residues. Germline V gene sequence: CDR1 LGHNA, CDR2 YNFKEQ. The V and J ends lost 0 bases and 10 bases, in that order; junction bases with no gene match: 10. The CDR3 reads CASSQDRASGGAGEQFF. CDR3 nucleotide sequence: TGTGCCAGCAGCCAAGATAGGGCTAGCGGGGGGGCTGGGGAGCAGTTCTTC.

The table lists this clone with many counts. The chain employs TRBV14 and TRBJ1-3; D gene ambiguous. This CDR3 has 16 amino acids. Germline V gene data show CDR1 as SGHDN and CDR2 as FVKESK. Trimming stripped 1 base from V and 4 bases from J, with 14 bases between. The CDR3 bases are TGTGCCAGCAGCCAAGGTCTACCTTTTGCCGGAAACACCATATATTTT. Encoded protein: CASSQGLPFAGNTIYF. The variable domain in full, with the rest retrieved from reference TRBV14 and TRBJ1-3, is EAGVTQFPSHSVIEKGQTVTLRCDPISGHDNLYWYRRVMGKEIKFLLHFVKESKQDESGMPNNRFLAERTGGTYSTLKVQPAELEDSGVYFCASSQGLPFAGNTIYFGEGSWLTVV.

The gene calls are TRBV2 and TRBJ2-7; 7 bases align to TRBD1. CDR1 is SNHLY and CDR2 is FYNNEI in the germline V gene. This CDR3 is built from 13 residues. V was clipped by 4 bases and J by 2 bases; unmatched bases: 2. CDR3 in DNA: TGTGCCAGCAGTGGAGGACAGGCCTACGAGCAGTACTTC. Translation gives CASSGGQAYEQYF. The full variable domain, rest sourced from reference TRBV2 and TRBJ2-7, is EPEVTQTPSHQVTQMGQEVILRCVPISNHLYFYWYRQILGQKVEFLVSFYNNEISEKSEIFDDQFSVERPDGSNFTLKIRSTKLEDSAMYFCASSGGQAYEQYFGPGTRLTVT.

The rearrangement joins TRBV7-2 to TRBJ1-4, with D perhaps TRBD1 (5 bases). Germline CDR1 reads SGHTA; CDR2 reads FQGNSA. The CDR3 loop spans 17 amino acids. V was trimmed by 1 base and J by 8 bases, leaving 20 bases between them. CDR3 sequence: CASSLEGPRGGREKLFF. Here the CDR3 DNA reads TGTGCCAGCAGCTTAGAGGGTCCGCGGGGGGGACGGGAAAAACTGTTTTTT.

The chain couples TRBV19 to TRBJ1-1; 9 nucleotides line up with TRBD1. V shed 5 bases and J 1 base; nucleotides not matched to a gene: 2. The CDR3 is 14 residues long. From germline, CDR1 is LNHDA and CDR2 SQIVND (reference sequence). The CDR3 nucleotides read TGTGCCAGTAGTGCGACAGGGGGGAACACTGAAGCTTTCTTT. Translation: CASSATGGNTEAFF. Complete variable domain (other parts from reference TRBV19 and TRBJ1-1): DGGITQSPKYLFRKEGQNVTLSCEQNLNHDAMYWYRQDPGQGLRLIYYSQIVNDFQKGDIAEGYSVSREKKESFPLTVTSAQKNPTAFYLCASSATGGNTEAFFGQGTRLTVV.

This chain joins TRBV19 and TRBJ1-5; 9 bases match TRBD1. The V segment lost 6 bases and the J segment 5 bases; nucleotides outside the gene matches: 2. The CDR3 runs 13 residues. Germline CDR1 and CDR2: LNHDA and SQIVND (reference sequence). In DNA form, the CDR3 reads TGTGCCAGTAGGGACAGGGGTCATCAGCCCCAGCATTTT. Translation gives CASRDRGHQPQHF. The full variable domain, in which reference TRBV19 and TRBJ1-5 provide the parts outside the CDR3, is DGGITQSPKYLFRKEGQNVTLSCEQNLNHDAMYWYRQDPGQGLRLIYYSQIVNDFQKGDIAEGYSVSREKKESFPLTVTSAQKNPTAFYLCASRDRGHQPQHFGDGTRLSIL.

Here the CDR3 DNA reads TGTGCCTGGACAGAGGACACCGGGGAGCTGTTTTTT. It is translated as CAWTEDTGELFF. This chain links TRBV30 with TRBJ2-2; the D is unclear. Germline-derived CDR1 and CDR2 are GTSNPN and SVGIG (reference sequence). This CDR3 is built from 12 residues. Between the trimmed V and J ends, which lost 4 bases and 3 bases, there was a span of 6 bases.

The chain uses TRBV7-2 and TRBJ2-1, with D hard to call. V was trimmed by 4 bases and J by 10 bases, leaving 11 bases between them. Germline V gene data show CDR1 as SGHTA and CDR2 as FQGNSA. The CDR3 consists of 12 residues. DNA for the CDR3: TGTGCCAGCAGCTCCCCGGGTCCCGAGCAGTTCTTC. Protein: CASSSPGPEQFF.

The rearrangement joins TRBV2 to TRBJ2-2; TRBD1 aligns across 10 bases. J gave up 7 bases and V 4 bases, and 6 bases lay outside the gene matches. This CDR3 has 15 amino acids. Germline values: CDR1 SNHLY, CDR2 FYNNEI. The CDR3 spells CASSGDRGIGGELFF. In nucleotides, the CDR3 is TGTGCCAGCAGTGGGGACAGGGGAATTGGCGGGGAGCTGTTTTTT. Looking up the rest from reference TRBV2 and TRBJ2-2 gives the full variable domain: EPEVTQTPSHQVTQMGQEVILRCVPISNHLYFYWYRQILGQKVEFLVSFYNNEISEKSEIFDDQFSVERPDGSNFTLKIRSTKLEDSAMYFCASSGDRGIGGELFFGEGSRLTVL.

The chain employs TRBV28 and TRBJ2-7; D not certain. V was trimmed by 5 bases and J by 6 bases, leaving 11 bases between them. The CDR3 is 12 amino acids. Per the germline V gene, CDR1 is MDHEN and CDR2 is SYDVKM. The CDR3 region is CASSDPPSEQYF. The CDR3 DNA follows: TGTGCCAGCAGTGACCCCCCTAGCGAGCAGTACTTC.

The J gene is TRBJ2-1, the V gene TRBV10-1; 7 nucleotides agree with TRBD1. Germline CDR1 WNHNN, CDR2 SYGVQD (reference sequence). Trimming removed 5 bases from V and 2 bases from J; junction bases left unmatched: 18. This CDR3 region has 19 residues. The CDR3 nucleotides read TGCGCCAGCAGTCGACAGGGACCCAACACGAGGCCTCCCTACAATGAGCAGTTCTTC. Protein sequence: CASSRQGPNTRPPYNEQFF.

The gene calls are TRBV9 and TRBJ1-3, with 7 positions matching TRBD1. The CDR3 length is 17 residues. V dropped 4 bases and J dropped 3; count of bases not matched to a gene: 13. Germline CDR1 reads SGDLS; CDR2 reads YYNGEE. The CDR3 DNA follows: TGTGCCAGCAGCAAGCAAACCGGGACAGACAGTGGAAACACCATATATTTT. It yields the protein CASSKQTGTDSGNTIYF.

Only one count was recorded for this clone. The chain joins TRBV6-5 to TRBJ2-7, with 8 bases identical to TRBD2. Germline CDR1 MNHEY, CDR2 SVGAGI. This CDR3 contains 14 residues. J lost 6 bases, V lost 5 bases, and 9 bases had no gene match. The CDR3 DNA follows: TGTGCCAGCAGTCAGCCGGGACTAGTGGGCGAGCAGTACTTC. Its translation: CASSQPGLVGEQYF.

The gene calls are TRBV10-3 and TRBJ2-1, with TRBD2 matching over 12 bases. This CDR3 comprises 14 residues. From germline, CDR1 is ENHRY and CDR2 SYGVKD. With V trimmed by 10 bases and J by 4 bases, 5 bases remained unmatched. In DNA, the CDR3 is TGTGCCACTACGACTAGCGGGAGATACAATGAGCAGTTCTTC. It translates to CATTTSGRYNEQFF.

The chain is built from TRBV7-6 and TRBJ1-4, with 7 bases fitting TRBD1. Germline lookup yields CDR1 SGHVS and CDR2 FNYEAQ. This CDR3 spans 14 amino acids. The trim removed 0 bases at V and 5 bases at J, leaving 0 bases unmatched. The CDR3 sequence is CASSLATGNEKLFF. CDR3 bases: TGTGCCAGCAGCTTAGCGACAGGGAATGAAAAACTGTTTTTT.

The V and J genes are TRBV7-2 and TRBJ2-3; 12 bases fit TRBD2. J was trimmed by 1 base and V by 5 bases; bases with no gene match: 7. Germline lookup yields CDR1 SGHTA and CDR2 FQGNSA. There are 17 residues in the CDR3. CDR3 nucleotides: TGTGCCAGCAGCCCAACTAGCGGGGGGCCTGGCACAGATACGCAGTATTTT. Amino acid sequence: CASSPTSGGPGTDTQYF.

The chain combines TRBV7-2 with TRBJ2-1; 7 bases align to TRBD1. In germline, CDR1 is SGHTA, CDR2 FQGNSA. The CDR3 length is 15 residues. Trimming removed 3 bases from V and 1 base from J; junction bases left unmatched: 3. CDR3: CASSLATGSYNEQFF. The CDR3, as DNA: TGTGCCAGCAGCTTGGCGACAGGGTCCTACAATGAGCAGTTCTTC.

The chain uses TRBV30 and TRBJ2-7, with TRBD2 identical over 9 bases. This CDR3 is built from 15 residues. The germline V gene has CDR1 GTSNPN and CDR2 SVGIG (reference sequence). J was trimmed by 3 bases and V by 2 bases; bases with no gene match: 8. CDR3 loop: CAWSPLGGGDYEQYF. The DNA for the CDR3 is TGTGCCTGGAGTCCCCTTGGCGGGGGGGACTACGAGCAGTACTTC.